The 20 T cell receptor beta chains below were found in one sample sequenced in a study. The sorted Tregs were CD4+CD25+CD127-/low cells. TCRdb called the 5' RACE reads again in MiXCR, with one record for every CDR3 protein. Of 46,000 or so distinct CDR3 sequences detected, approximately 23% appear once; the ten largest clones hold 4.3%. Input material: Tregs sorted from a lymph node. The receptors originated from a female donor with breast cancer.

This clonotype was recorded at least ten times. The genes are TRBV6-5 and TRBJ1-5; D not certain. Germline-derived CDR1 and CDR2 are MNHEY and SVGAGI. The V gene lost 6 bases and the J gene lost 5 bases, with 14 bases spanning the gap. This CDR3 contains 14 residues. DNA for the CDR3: TGTGCCAGCAGCCGAGGACCTTTTTATCAGCCCCAGCATTTT. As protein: CASSRGPFYQPQHF.

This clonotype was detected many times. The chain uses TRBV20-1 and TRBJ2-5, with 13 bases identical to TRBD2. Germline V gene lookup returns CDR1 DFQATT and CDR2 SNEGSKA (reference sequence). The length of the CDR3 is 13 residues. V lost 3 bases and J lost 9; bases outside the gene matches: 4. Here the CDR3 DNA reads TGCAGTGCTAGGGGGACTAGCGGGACTTCCCAGTACTTC. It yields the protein CSARGTSGTSQYF.

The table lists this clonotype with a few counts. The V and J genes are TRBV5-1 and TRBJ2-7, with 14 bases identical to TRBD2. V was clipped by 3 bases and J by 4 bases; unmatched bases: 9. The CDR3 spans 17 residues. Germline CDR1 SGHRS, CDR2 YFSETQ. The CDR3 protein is CASSWGTSGSYRYEQYF. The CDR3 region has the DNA TGCGCCAGCAGCTGGGGGACTAGCGGGAGTTACCGTTACGAGCAGTACTTC.

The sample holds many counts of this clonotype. The DNA for the CDR3 is TGTGCCAGCAGCCCCCGACTAGTTGTTGCCGGGGAGCTGTTTTTT. Translation: CASSPRLVVAGELFF. The chain is built from TRBV7-9 and TRBJ2-2; a weak D match, TRBD2 (6 bases). The ends were cut back, 5 bases at V and 6 bases at J, with 16 bases in the middle. Germline lookup yields CDR1 SEHNR and CDR2 FQNEAQ (reference sequence). The CDR3 totals 15 residues.

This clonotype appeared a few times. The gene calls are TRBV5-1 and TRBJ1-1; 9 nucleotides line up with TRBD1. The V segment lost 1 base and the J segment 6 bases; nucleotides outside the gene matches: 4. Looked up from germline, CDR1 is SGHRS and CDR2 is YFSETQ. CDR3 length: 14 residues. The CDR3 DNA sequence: TGCGCCAGCAGCTTGTGGGGGACAGGGTCTGAAGCTTTCTTT. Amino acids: CASSLWGTGSEAFF.

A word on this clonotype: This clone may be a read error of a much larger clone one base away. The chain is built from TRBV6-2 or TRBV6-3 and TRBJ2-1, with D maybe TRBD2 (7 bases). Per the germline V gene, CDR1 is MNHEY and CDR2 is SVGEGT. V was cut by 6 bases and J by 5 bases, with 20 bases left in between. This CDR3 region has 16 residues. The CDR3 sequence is CASRRQAGVSNNEQFF. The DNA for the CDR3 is TGTGCCAGCAGACGACAGGCGGGAGTGTCCAACAATGAGCAGTTCTTC.

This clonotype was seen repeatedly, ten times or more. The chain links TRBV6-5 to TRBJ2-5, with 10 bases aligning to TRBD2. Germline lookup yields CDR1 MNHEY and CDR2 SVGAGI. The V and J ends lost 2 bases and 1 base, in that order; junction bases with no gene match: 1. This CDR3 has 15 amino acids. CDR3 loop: CASSYASGSQETQYF. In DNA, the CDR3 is TGTGCCAGCAGTTACGCTAGCGGGAGCCAAGAGACCCAGTACTTC.

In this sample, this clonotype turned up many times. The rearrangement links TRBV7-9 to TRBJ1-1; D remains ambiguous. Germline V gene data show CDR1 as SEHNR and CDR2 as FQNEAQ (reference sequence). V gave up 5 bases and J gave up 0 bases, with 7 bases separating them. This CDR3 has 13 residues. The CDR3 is CASSEGMNTEAFF. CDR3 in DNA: TGTGCCAGCAGCGAAGGGATGAACACTGAAGCTTTCTTT.

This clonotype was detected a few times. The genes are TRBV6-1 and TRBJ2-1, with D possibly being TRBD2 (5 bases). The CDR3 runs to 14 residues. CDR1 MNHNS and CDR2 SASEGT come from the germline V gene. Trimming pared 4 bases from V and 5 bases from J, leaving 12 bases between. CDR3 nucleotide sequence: TGTGCCAGCAGTGTAGGGAGTGAGAACAATGAGCAGTTCTTC. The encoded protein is CASSVGSENNEQFF.

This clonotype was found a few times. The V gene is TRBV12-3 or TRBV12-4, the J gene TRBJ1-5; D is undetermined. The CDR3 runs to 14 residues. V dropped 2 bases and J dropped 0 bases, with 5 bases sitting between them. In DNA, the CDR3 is TGTGCCAGCAGTTTACGGTATAGCAATCAGCCCCAGCATTTT. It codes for CASSLRYSNQPQHF.

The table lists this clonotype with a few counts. This CDR3 is CASSLNERAEAFF. The CDR3 DNA is TGTGCCAGCAGCTTAAATGAGCGTGCTGAAGCTTTCTTT. The gene calls are TRBV7-6 and TRBJ1-1; D not resolved. Germline lookup yields CDR1 SGHVS and CDR2 FNYEAQ. This CDR3 has 13 amino acids. Trimming took 2 bases from V and 6 from J, leaving 10 bases between them.

The CDR3 bases are TGTGCCAGCAGTGGTCGAGGGGTGGATACGCAGTATTTT. Translation gives CASSGRGVDTQYF. The V and J genes are TRBV6-1 and TRBJ2-3, with D perhaps being TRBD1 or TRBD2 (5 bases each). The V end lost 4 bases, the J end lost 6 bases, and 11 bases lay between the germline ends. Germline CDR1 reads MNHNS; CDR2 reads SASEGT. The CDR3 has 13 amino acids.

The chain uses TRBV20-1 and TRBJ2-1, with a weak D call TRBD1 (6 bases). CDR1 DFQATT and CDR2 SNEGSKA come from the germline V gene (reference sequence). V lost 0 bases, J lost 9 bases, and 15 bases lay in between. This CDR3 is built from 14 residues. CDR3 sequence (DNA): TGCAGTGCTAGAGAGAAGCACAGGGTCGGTGAGCAGTTCTTC. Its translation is CSAREKHRVGEQFF.

CDR3 in amino acids: CASSTTVGEQFF. The CDR3 region has the DNA TGTGCCAGCAGCACAACGGTGGGTGAGCAGTTCTTC. This sequence joins TRBV2 and TRBJ2-1; no firm D call. Trimming left V 6 bases short and J 9 bases short, with 12 bases between. CDR1 and CDR2 from the germline V gene are SNHLY and FYNNEI. The CDR3 consists of 12 residues.

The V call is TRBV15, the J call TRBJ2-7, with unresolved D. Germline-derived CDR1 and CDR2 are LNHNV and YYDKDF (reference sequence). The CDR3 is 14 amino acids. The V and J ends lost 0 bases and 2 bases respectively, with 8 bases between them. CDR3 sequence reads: CATSRDRETYEQYF. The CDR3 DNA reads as TGTGCCACCAGCAGAGATAGGGAAACCTACGAGCAGTACTTC.

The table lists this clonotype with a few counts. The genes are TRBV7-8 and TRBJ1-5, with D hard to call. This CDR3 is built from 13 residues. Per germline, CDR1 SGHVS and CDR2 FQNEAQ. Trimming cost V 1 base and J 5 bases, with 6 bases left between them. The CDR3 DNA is TGTGCCAGCAGCTTAGGGTTAGATCAGCCCCAGCATTTT. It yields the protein CASSLGLDQPQHF. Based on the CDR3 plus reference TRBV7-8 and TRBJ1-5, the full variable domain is GAGVSQSPRYKVAKRGQDVALRCDPISGHVSLFWYQQALGQGPEFLTYFQNEAQLDKSGLPSDRFFAERPEGSVSTLKIQRTQQEDSAVYLCASSLGLDQPQHFGDGTRLSIL.

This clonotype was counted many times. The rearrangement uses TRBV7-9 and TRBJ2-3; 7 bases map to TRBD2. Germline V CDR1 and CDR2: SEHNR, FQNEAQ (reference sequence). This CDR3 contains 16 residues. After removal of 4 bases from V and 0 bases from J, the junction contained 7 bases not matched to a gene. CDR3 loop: CASSSTLAFSTDTQYF. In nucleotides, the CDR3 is TGTGCCAGCAGCTCGACACTAGCGTTTAGCACAGATACGCAGTATTTT.

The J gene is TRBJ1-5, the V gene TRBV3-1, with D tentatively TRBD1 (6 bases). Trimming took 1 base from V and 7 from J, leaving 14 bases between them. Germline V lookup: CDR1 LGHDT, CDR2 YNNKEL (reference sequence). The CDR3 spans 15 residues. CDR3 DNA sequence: TGTGCCAGCAGCCAAGGTCAAACAGGGTACCAGCCCCAGCATTTT. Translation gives CASSQGQTGYQPQHF.

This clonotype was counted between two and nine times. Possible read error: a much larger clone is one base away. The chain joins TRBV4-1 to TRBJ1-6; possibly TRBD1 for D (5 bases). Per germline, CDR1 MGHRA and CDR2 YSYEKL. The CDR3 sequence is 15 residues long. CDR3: CTSSRETDNNSPLHF. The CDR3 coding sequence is TGCACCAGCAGCCGCGAGACAGATAATAATTCACCCCTCCACTTT.

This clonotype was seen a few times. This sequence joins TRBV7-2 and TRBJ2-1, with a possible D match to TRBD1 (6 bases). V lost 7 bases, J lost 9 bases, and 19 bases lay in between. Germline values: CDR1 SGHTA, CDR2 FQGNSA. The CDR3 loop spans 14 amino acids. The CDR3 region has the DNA TGTGCCAGCACCATACTAGTTGGGGGCGGTGAGCAGTTCTTC. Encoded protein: CASTILVGGGEQFF.